Listed here is a single TCR beta chain. Its specific antigen is unknown. Base quality data are lacking; no much larger clone is found one base away. The library was made by the immunoSEQ multiplex PCR assay. TCRdb mirrors the immuneACCESS table, restricted to in-frame sequences. Some clones are absent from its copies; in checked studies, under half trace to an unresolved V gene, and the reason for the others is unknown. For this sample the table gives 65,000 to 95,000 clones, of which approximately 89% were detected only once. The top ten constitute over 15% of the sample. These data belong to a study of control samples from healthy donors and cancer patients (dated by TCRdb to 2018 to 2020). Including cysteine and phenylalanine, the CDR3 has 17 amino acids. Only CDR3 DNA is held: 51 bases, read in frame from base 1. V is pruned by 4 bases and J by 8 bases, leaving 18 bases of the junction without a gene match. The CDR1 and CDR2 encoded by the germline V gene (reference sequence) are SGHNT and YYREEE.

This clonotype originated in a man aged 50-60 years in good health. The chain is assembled from TRBV5-4 and TRBJ2-1; 7 middle bases align to TRBD2. The sequencing input was blood. The CDR3 here reads CASSLGLVLGAGYEQFF. The nucleotide sequence is given as TGTGCCAGCAGCCTAGGACTAGTGCTGGGAGCGGGCTATGAGCAGTTCTTC.